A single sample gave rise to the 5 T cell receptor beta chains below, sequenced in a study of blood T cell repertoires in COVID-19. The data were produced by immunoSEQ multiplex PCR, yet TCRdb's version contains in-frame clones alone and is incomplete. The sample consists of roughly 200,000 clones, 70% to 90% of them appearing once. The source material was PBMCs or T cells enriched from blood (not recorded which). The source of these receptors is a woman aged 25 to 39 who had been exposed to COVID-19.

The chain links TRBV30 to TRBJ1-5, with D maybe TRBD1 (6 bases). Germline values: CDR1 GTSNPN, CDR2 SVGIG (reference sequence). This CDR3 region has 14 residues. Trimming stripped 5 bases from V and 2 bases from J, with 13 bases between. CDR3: CAWSTGQGNQPQHF. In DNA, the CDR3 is TGTGCCTGGTCGACAGGACAAGGCAATCAGCCCCAGCATTTT.

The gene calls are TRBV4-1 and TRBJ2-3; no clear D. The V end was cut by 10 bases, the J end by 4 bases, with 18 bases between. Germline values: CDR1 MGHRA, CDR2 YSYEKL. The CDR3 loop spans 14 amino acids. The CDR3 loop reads CATALEVRPDTQYF. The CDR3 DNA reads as TGCGCCACCGCGCTAGAAGTTCGCCCAGATACGCAGTATTTT.

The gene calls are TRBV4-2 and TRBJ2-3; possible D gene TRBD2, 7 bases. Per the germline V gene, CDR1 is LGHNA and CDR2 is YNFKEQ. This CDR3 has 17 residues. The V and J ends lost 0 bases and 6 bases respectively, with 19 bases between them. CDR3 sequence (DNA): TGTGCCAGCAGCCAAGACGGGGCGGCGGGGGCCCGGGATACGCAGTATTTT. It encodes CASSQDGAAGARDTQYF.

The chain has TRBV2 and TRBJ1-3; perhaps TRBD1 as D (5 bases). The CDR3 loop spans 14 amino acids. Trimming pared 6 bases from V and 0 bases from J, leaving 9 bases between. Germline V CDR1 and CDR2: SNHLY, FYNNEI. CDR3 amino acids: CASSPDSSGNTIYF. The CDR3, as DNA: TGTGCCAGCAGCCCTGACAGCTCTGGAAACACCATATATTTT.

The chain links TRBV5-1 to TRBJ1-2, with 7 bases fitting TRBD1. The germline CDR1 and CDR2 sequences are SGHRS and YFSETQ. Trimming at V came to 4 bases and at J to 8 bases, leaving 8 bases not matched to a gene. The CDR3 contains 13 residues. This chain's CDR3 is CASSPRTGDGYTF. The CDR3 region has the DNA TGCGCCAGCAGCCCCCGGACAGGAGACGGCTACACCTTC.